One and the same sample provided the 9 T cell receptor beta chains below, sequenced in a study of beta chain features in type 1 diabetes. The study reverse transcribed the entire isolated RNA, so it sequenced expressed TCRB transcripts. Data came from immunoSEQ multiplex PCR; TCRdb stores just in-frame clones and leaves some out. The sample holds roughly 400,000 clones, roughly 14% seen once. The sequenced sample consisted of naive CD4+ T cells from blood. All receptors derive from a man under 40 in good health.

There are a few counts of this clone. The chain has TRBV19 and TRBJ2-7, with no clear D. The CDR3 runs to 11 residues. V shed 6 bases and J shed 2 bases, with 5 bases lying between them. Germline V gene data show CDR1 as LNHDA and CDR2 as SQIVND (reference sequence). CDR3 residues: CASRFAYEQYF. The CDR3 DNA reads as TGTGCCAGTAGGTTTGCCTACGAGCAGTACTTC.

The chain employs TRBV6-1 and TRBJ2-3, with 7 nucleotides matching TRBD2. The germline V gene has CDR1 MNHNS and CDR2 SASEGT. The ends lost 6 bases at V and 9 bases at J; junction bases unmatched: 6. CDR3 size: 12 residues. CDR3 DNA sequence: TGTGCCAGCAGGCAAGCGGGATTGACGCAGTATTTT. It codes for CASRQAGLTQYF.

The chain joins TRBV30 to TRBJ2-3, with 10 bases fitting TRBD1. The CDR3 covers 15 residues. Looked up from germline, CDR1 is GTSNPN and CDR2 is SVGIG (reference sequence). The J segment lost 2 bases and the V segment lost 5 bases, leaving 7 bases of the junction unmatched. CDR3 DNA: TGTGCCTGGGGACAGGGGGTTATGAACACAGATACGCAGTATTTT. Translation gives CAWGQGVMNTDTQYF.

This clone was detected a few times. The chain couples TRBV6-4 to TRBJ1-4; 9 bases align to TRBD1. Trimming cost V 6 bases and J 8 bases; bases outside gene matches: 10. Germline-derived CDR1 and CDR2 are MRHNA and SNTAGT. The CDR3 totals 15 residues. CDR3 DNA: TGTGCCAGCAGCCCCACCGGGACAGGGTTGGAAAAACTGTTTTTT. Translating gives CASSPTGTGLEKLFF.

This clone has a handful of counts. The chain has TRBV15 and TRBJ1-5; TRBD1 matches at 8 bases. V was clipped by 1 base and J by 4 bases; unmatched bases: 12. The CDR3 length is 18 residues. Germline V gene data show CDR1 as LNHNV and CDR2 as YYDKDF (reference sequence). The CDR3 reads CATSRGDGQGPMNQPQHF. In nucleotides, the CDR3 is TGTGCCACCAGCAGAGGGGACGGACAGGGCCCGATGAATCAGCCCCAGCATTTT. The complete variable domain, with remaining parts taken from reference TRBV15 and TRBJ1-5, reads DAMVIQNPRYQVTQFGKPVTLSCSQTLNHNVMYWYQQKSSQAPKLLFHYYDKDFNNEADTPDNFQSRRPNTSFCFLDIRSPGLGDTAMYLCATSRGDGQGPMNQPQHFGDGTRLSIL.

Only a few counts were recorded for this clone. This CDR3 reads CASSLSEPTYEQYF. CDR3 bases: TGTGCCAGCAGTTTATCAGAGCCTACCTACGAGCAGTACTTC. The chain joins TRBV27 to TRBJ2-7, with D uncertain. The germline CDR1 and CDR2 sequences are MNHEY and SMNVEV (reference sequence). V was trimmed by 0 bases and J by 2 bases, leaving 8 bases between them. The CDR3 contains 14 residues.

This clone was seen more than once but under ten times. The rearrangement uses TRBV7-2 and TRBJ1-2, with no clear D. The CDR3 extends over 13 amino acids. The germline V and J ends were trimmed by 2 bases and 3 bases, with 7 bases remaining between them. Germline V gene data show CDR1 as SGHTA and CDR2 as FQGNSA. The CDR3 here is CASSLPGYYGYTF. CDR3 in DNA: TGTGCCAGCAGCTTACCCGGGTACTATGGCTACACCTTC.

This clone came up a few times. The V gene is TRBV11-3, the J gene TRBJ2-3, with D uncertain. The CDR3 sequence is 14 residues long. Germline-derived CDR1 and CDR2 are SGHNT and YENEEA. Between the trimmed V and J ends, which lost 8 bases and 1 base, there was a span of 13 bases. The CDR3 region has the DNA TGTGCCAGCGGACCGCAGCTTCGCACAGATACGCAGTATTTT. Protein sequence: CASGPQLRTDTQYF.

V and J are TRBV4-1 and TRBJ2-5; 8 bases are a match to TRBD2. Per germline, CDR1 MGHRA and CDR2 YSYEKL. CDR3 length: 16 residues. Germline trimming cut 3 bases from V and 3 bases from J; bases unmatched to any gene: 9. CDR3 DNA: TGCGCCAGCAGCCATCATATAGCGGGGCAAAAAGAGACCCAGTACTTC. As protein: CASSHHIAGQKETQYF.